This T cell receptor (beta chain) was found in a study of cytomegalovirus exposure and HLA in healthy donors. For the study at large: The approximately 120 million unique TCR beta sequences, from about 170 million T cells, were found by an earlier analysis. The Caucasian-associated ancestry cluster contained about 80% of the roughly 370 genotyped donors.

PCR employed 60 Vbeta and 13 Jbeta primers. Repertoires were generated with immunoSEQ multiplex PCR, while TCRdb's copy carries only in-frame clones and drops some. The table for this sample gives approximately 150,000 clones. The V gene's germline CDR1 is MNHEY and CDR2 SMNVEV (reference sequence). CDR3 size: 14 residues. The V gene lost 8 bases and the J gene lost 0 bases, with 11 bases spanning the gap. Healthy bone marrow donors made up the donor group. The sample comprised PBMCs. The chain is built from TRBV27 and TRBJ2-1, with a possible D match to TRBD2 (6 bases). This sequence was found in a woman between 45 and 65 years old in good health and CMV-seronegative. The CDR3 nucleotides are TGTGCCAGCGGCGGGGTCAGCTCCTACAATGAGCAGTTCTTC. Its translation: CASGGVSSYNEQFF.